These 26 T cell receptor beta chains share one sample of origin, sequenced in a study of T cells in tuberculosis. Generated by immunoSEQ multiplex PCR, the TCRdb table keeps only in-frame clones and is missing some. This sample has 25,000 or so clones, with 90% found just once. The sample consisted of PBMCs. These receptors all come from a donor aged 10-29 years with latent tuberculosis or without tuberculosis infection.

The gene calls are TRBV5-5 and TRBJ1-5; D call uncertain. CDR3 size: 14 residues. V lost 4 bases to trimming and J lost 5 bases, with 13 bases between them. Germline V gene sequence: CDR1 SGHKS, CDR2 YYEKEE (reference sequence). CDR3 in DNA: TGTGCCAGCAGCGAAACACTAAGAGATCAGCCCCAGCATTTT. This gives the protein CASSETLRDQPQHF.

The CDR3 bases are TGTGCCAGCATCCCGGACAGGATTAGCTGGAATTCACCCCTCCACTTT. This translates into CASIPDRISWNSPLHF. The chain uses TRBV6-6 and TRBJ1-6; 7 nucleotides agree with TRBD1. The CDR3 is 16 amino acids. The ends lost 7 bases at V and 7 bases at J; junction bases unmatched: 13. Germline assignment: CDR1 MNHNY and CDR2 SVGAGI (reference sequence).

This rearrangement joins TRBV7-2 to TRBJ1-3; no clear D gene. In germline, CDR1 is SGHTA, CDR2 FQGNSA. The length of the CDR3 is 15 residues. Between the trimmed V and J ends, which lost 5 bases and 6 bases, there was a span of 17 bases. DNA for the CDR3: TGTGCCAGCAGCCCACGCGGCGCCCGGGAAAACACCATATATTTT. This sequence encodes CASSPRGARENTIYF.

This chain uses TRBV27 with TRBJ1-1, with a tentative D call TRBD1 (5 bases). Germline-derived CDR1 and CDR2 are MNHEY and SMNVEV (reference sequence). This CDR3 region has 15 residues. V was clipped by 5 bases and J by 3 bases, with 16 bases between them. The CDR3 is CASSPDGGGYTEAFF. The CDR3 nucleotides read TGTGCCAGCAGTCCCGATGGGGGGGGGTACACTGAAGCTTTCTTT.

This clone was counted a single time. The chain uses TRBV5-1 and TRBJ2-3; 8 bases align to TRBD1. This CDR3 spans 15 amino acids. Germline-derived CDR1 and CDR2 are SGHRS and YFSETQ. Trimming cost V 2 bases and J 4 bases; bases outside gene matches: 6. CDR3 sequence: CASSFGQGGSDTQYF. DNA for the CDR3: TGCGCCAGCAGCTTCGGACAGGGTGGTTCAGATACGCAGTATTTT. Full variable domain (rest looked up from reference TRBV5-1 and TRBJ2-3): KAGVTQTPRYLIKTRGQQVTLSCSPISGHRSVSWYQQTPGQGLQFLFEYFSETQRNKGNFPGRFSGRQFSNSRSEMNVSTLELGDSALYLCASSFGQGGSDTQYFGPGTRLTVL.

The table lists this clone with a count of one. The chain combines TRBV28 with TRBJ2-7, with D possibly TRBD1 on 7 matching bases. This CDR3 is 14 amino acids long. Trimming took off 8 bases at V and 0 bases at J, with 14 bases between the two ends. Germline values: CDR1 MDHEN, CDR2 SYDVKM. In nucleotides, the CDR3 is TGTGCCAGCGGGGGGACAGCGATCTCCTACGAGCAGTACTTC. Amino acids: CASGGTAISYEQYF.

V gene TRBV7-2 combines with J gene TRBJ2-7; no reliable D call. This CDR3 has 15 residues. CDR1 and CDR2 from the germline V gene are SGHTA and FQGNSA. The V end was cut by 2 bases, the J end by 2 bases, with 13 bases between. CDR3 protein: CASSLPGRSAYEQYF. CDR3 DNA sequence: TGTGCCAGCAGCTTACCGGGTCGGTCAGCCTACGAGCAGTACTTC.

V gene TRBV7-8 combines with J gene TRBJ1-1; possibly TRBD1 for D (6 bases). Trimming took 5 bases from V and 1 from J, leaving 11 bases between them. Germline-derived CDR1 and CDR2 are SGHVS and FQNEAQ. This CDR3 spans 14 amino acids. CDR3 in amino acids: CASSRQGPNTEAFF. CDR3 DNA sequence: TGTGCCAGCAGCCGCCAGGGGCCGAACACTGAAGCTTTCTTT. The full variable domain, in which reference TRBV7-8 and TRBJ1-1 provide the parts outside the CDR3, is GAGVSQSPRYKVAKRGQDVALRCDPISGHVSLFWYQQALGQGPEFLTYFQNEAQLDKSGLPSDRFFAERPEGSVSTLKIQRTQQEDSAVYLCASSRQGPNTEAFFGQGTRLTVV.

This chain connects TRBV6-1 to TRBJ2-2; 7 bases fit TRBD1. The junction had 8 bases not matched to a gene; V was cut back by 11 bases and J by 2 bases. CDR1 MNHNS and CDR2 SASEGT come from the germline V gene. The CDR3 consists of 14 residues. CDR3 region: CALRQGVNTGELFF. The CDR3 DNA reads as TGTGCCCTTAGACAGGGCGTAAACACCGGGGAGCTGTTTTTT.

The rearrangement links TRBV5-5 to TRBJ2-3; 11 bases map to TRBD2. Germline V CDR1 and CDR2: SGHKS, YYEKEE (reference sequence). The CDR3 has 16 amino acids. The J segment lost 5 bases and the V segment lost 4 bases, leaving 9 bases of the junction unmatched. CDR3 loop: CASSPELAGGRDTQYF. The CDR3 bases are TGTGCCAGCAGCCCCGAATTAGCGGGGGGGCGAGATACGCAGTATTTT.

The chain is built from TRBV14 and TRBJ1-6; no clear D gene. Trimming pared 0 bases from V and 1 base from J, leaving 7 bases between. Germline V gene sequence: CDR1 SGHDN, CDR2 FVKESK. The CDR3 contains 16 residues. CDR3 DNA: TGTGCCAGCAGCCAAGATTCGGGATCCTATAATTCACCCCTCCACTTT. It specifies CASSQDSGSYNSPLHF. Full variable domain (outside the CDR3, taken from reference TRBV14 and TRBJ1-6): EAGVTQFPSHSVIEKGQTVTLRCDPISGHDNLYWYRRVMGKEIKFLLHFVKESKQDESGMPNNRFLAERTGGTYSTLKVQPAELEDSGVYFCASSQDSGSYNSPLHFGNGTRLTVT.

The chain carries TRBV29-1 and TRBJ2-1, with TRBD2 identical over 11 bases. Germline loops: CDR1 SQVTM, CDR2 ANQGSEA. CDR3 length equals 13 residues. The trim removed 6 bases at V and 3 bases at J, leaving 1 base unmatched. CDR3 region: CSVGTSGYNEQFF. The CDR3 bases are TGCAGCGTGGGGACTAGCGGCTACAATGAGCAGTTCTTC.

This sequence joins TRBV19 and TRBJ2-3, with 9 bases aligning to TRBD2. The J segment lost 3 bases and the V segment lost 7 bases, leaving 20 bases of the junction unmatched. The CDR3 covers 19 residues. Germline V gene sequence: CDR1 LNHDA, CDR2 SQIVND (reference sequence). CDR3 sequence reads: CASKTVASGASRRTDTQYF. The CDR3 bases are TGTGCCAGTAAGACTGTGGCTAGCGGGGCCTCAAGGAGGACAGATACGCAGTATTTT.

The chain joins TRBV5-8 to TRBJ1-2; D call uncertain. The germline V gene has CDR1 SGHTS and CDR2 YDEGEE. The ends were cut back, 4 bases at V and 3 bases at J, with 22 bases in the middle. This CDR3 has 17 amino acids. This CDR3 reads CASSPGPTSWEYYGYTF. The CDR3 nucleotides read TGTGCCAGCAGCCCCGGACCGACATCATGGGAGTACTATGGCTACACCTTC.

V and J are TRBV5-1 and TRBJ1-1; TRBD1 matches 9 bases. Germline V gene sequence: CDR1 SGHRS, CDR2 YFSETQ. CDR3 length: 17 amino acids. The trim removed 5 bases at V and 0 bases at J, leaving 11 bases unmatched. CDR3 loop: CASRGGAGTGLNTEAFF. The CDR3 DNA reads TGCGCCAGCAGGGGGGGGGCCGGGACAGGGTTGAACACTGAAGCTTTCTTT.

CDR3 sequence (DNA): TGTGCCAGCAGCTTCCAAGTAGCGGGGGTCCCAGATACGCAGTATTTT. Translation gives CASSFQVAGVPDTQYF. The genes are TRBV12-1 and TRBJ2-3; the table assigns TRBD2, which was not confirmed against the DNA. TRBV12-1 is deemed a pseudogene. The CDR3 is 16 amino acids.

The chain uses TRBV14 and TRBJ1-2; 7 bases fit TRBD1. The CDR3 runs to 15 residues. Germline V gives CDR1 SGHDN, CDR2 FVKESK. Trimming took 1 base from V and 3 from J; bases not matched to a gene: 5. The CDR3 bases are TGTGCCAGCAGCCAAGTTTGGACAGGATACTATGGCTACACCTTC. This sequence encodes CASSQVWTGYYGYTF.

To note about this clone: Likely a read error: the CDR3 ends without its conserved phenylalanine or tryptophan. No DNA is shown, since the ends of the CDR3 on it are uncertain; the CDR3 is the one TCRdb lists. The chain has TRBV11-2 and TRBJ2-7; the table's D call, TRBD1, has no DNA check behind it. The V gene's germline CDR1 is SGHAT and CDR2 FQNNGV. The CDR3 sequence runs 13 residues, both termini included. The CDR3: CASSLTQQGVPRL.

The chain combines TRBV6-4 with TRBJ2-2; TRBD2 is a possible D gene (6 bases). Trimming cost V 4 bases and J 1 base, with 10 bases left between them. The CDR3 is made up of 15 amino acids. Germline assignment: CDR1 MRHNA and CDR2 SNTAGT. The CDR3 region is CASSATGGNTGELFF. The CDR3 DNA is TGTGCCAGCAGTGCTACCGGGGGGAACACCGGGGAGCTGTTTTTT.

The chain is built from TRBV6-5 and TRBJ1-3; TRBD1 might be the D (5 bases). V dropped 0 bases and J dropped 1 base, with 10 bases sitting between them. The CDR3 consists of 16 residues. Germline CDR1 and CDR2: MNHEY and SVGAGI. The CDR3 loop reads CASSYSGGVSGNTIYF. In DNA form, the CDR3 reads TGTGCCAGCAGTTACTCGGGGGGGGTGTCTGGAAACACCATATATTTT.

The rearrangement joins TRBV6-1 to TRBJ2-1, with 8 bases that match TRBD1. Germline V gene data show CDR1 as MNHNS and CDR2 as SASEGT. This CDR3 region has 14 residues. V lost 5 bases, J lost 2 bases, and 2 bases stayed unmatched. The CDR3 loop is CASSKTGAYNEQFF. The CDR3 DNA follows: TGTGCCAGCAGTAAGACAGGGGCCTACAATGAGCAGTTCTTC.

The gene calls are TRBV28 and TRBJ1-2, with no clear D. The CDR3 contains 15 residues. The V gene's germline CDR1 is MDHEN and CDR2 SYDVKM. V was clipped by 5 bases and J by 5 bases, with 18 bases between them. This chain's CDR3 is CASSSISRAPYGYTF. As DNA, the CDR3 is TGTGCCAGCAGTAGTATTTCGAGGGCCCCGTATGGCTACACCTTC.

With regard to this clone: Compared with germline, one end of the junction differs, possibly owing to a read error. This rearrangement joins TRBV13 to TRBJ2-5; D is perhaps TRBD1 (5 bases). The CDR3 spans 12 residues. Germline assignment: CDR1 PRHDT and CDR2 FYEKMQ (reference sequence). CDR3 sequence (DNA): TGTGCCAGCAGCATTGGACAAGGGACCCAGTACTTC. Translating gives CASSIGQGTQYF. Full variable domain (rest looked up from reference TRBV13 and TRBJ2-5): AAGVIQSPRHLIKEKRETATLKCYPIPRHDTVYWYQQGPGQDPQFLISFYEKMQSDKGSIPDRFSAQQFSDYHSELNMSSLELGDSALYFCASSIGQGTQYFGPGTRLLVL.

The V gene is TRBV9, the J gene TRBJ2-7; no firm D call. CDR3 size: 14 residues. V lost 0 bases, J lost 2 bases, and 9 bases lay in between. Germline V CDR1 and CDR2: SGDLS, YYNGEE. CDR3 sequence: CASSVGMGPYEQYF. DNA of the CDR3: TGTGCCAGCAGCGTAGGGATGGGCCCCTACGAGCAGTACTTC.

The V call is TRBV19, the J call TRBJ2-5, with 7 bases aligning to TRBD1. V was pared by 3 bases and J by 2 bases, with 6 bases of the junction left unmatched. This CDR3 has 15 residues. Germline-derived CDR1 and CDR2 are LNHDA and SQIVND (reference sequence). CDR3 sequence: CASSMRQGIQETQYF. CDR3 bases: TGTGCCAGTAGTATGCGACAGGGAATACAAGAGACCCAGTACTTC.

This chain connects TRBV7-9 to TRBJ2-1, with 9 bases that match TRBD1. Germline V gene sequence: CDR1 SEHNR, CDR2 FQNEAQ (reference sequence). The V and J ends lost 1 base and 8 bases, in that order; junction bases with no gene match: 6. This CDR3 has 15 amino acids. CDR3 amino acids: CASSLGDRDLDEQFF. The CDR3 region has the DNA TGTGCCAGCAGCTTAGGGGACAGGGATTTAGATGAGCAGTTCTTC.